These T cell receptor beta chains were read from a single sample in a study of shared clonotypes between healthy human individuals. Profiled with immunoSEQ multiplex PCR; TCRdb holds only in-frame clones, not every one. The sample lists just over 2,000,000 clones; 90% to 95% were seen once. Sequences were obtained from naive CD4+ T cells sorted from blood. The receptors were sampled from a man between 18 and 35 years old in good health. Each CDR3 is given with its conserved first and last residue. The order of the fields is J gene, V gene, clone size, D gene, CDR3 DNA, CDR3 protein. A D gene is named only where the DNA matches it firmly. Some rows have no size entry. The others give once, few or many, or a class for an expanded clone.

>TRBJ2-2|TRBV19|.|.
TGCGCCAGTATTGATCCGGGACGGAGGACCGGGGAGCTGTTTTTT
CASIDPGRRTGELFF
>TRBJ1-2|TRBV7-9|.|.
TGTGCCAGCAGCTTAGCCGGGGCCAACTATGGCTACACCTTC
CASSLAGANYGYTF
>TRBJ2-3|TRBV30|.|TRBD2
TGTGCCTGGAGTGTAGGGAGGGAGCCGGCTACGCAGTATTTT
CAWSVGREPATQYF
>TRBJ1-5|TRBV7-8|.|.
TGTGCCAGCAGCGGGGTACAGGGAACTTCAAACCGAGTCCCACAGCCCCAGCATTTT
CASSGVQGTSNRVPQPQHF
>TRBJ2-2|TRBV5-8|.|.
TGTGCCAGCAGCTTGTCCTGGGGCGGGGAGCTGTTTTTT
CASSLSWGGELFF
>TRBJ1-1|TRBV5-1|.|TRBD1
TGCGCCAGCAGCCCCGGACAGGTATGGACTGAAGCTTTCTTT
CASSPGQVWTEAFF
>TRBJ2-7|TRBV6-1|.|.
TGTGCCAGCAGAGCAACCGGGACCTACGAGCAGTACTTC
CASRATGTYEQYF
>TRBJ2-5|TRBV4-1|.|.
TGCGCCAGCAGCCAAGTTGCGCACCAAGAGACCCAGTACTTC
CASSQVAHQETQYF
>TRBJ1-3|TRBV23-1|.|TRBD1
TGCGCCAGCAGGCCTACGGGAGACAGGGGTTTGTACACCATATATTTT
CASRPTGDRGLYTIYF
>TRBJ2-3|TRBV4-3|few|TRBD2
TGCGCCAGCAGCCAAGTCCTCTGGAGCGGGAGGGAGGGAGATACGCAGTATTTT
CASSQVLWSGREGDTQYF
>TRBJ2-1|TRBV5-1|once|TRBD2
TGCGCCAGCAGCTTGGGGCTAGCGGGATTCTACAATGAGCAGTTCTTC
CASSLGLAGFYNEQFF
>TRBJ1-5|TRBV4-1|.|.
TGCGCCAGCAGCCAAGATGCGGATCAGCCCCAGCATTTT
CASSQDADQPQHF
>TRBJ1-2|TRBV28|.|TRBD1
TGTGCCAGCAGCCTGAGGGGGCCGTTCGGCTATGGCTACACCTTC
CASSLRGPFGYGYTF
>TRBJ2-7|TRBV19|.|.
TGTGCCAGTAGTGTCGTTGGGGACGAGCAGTACTTC
CASSVVGDEQYF
>TRBJ1-5|TRBV5-6|.|.
TGTGCCAGCAGCTGGGCAGATAGCAATCAGCCCCAGCATTTT
CASSWADSNQPQHF
>TRBJ2-7|TRBV27|.|.
TGTGCCAGCAGTCCAACAAGGGCCCTCTCCTACGAGCAGTACTTC
CASSPTRALSYEQYF
>TRBJ1-6|TRBV7-2|.|.
TGTGCCAGCAGCTCTCAGAGCTCCTATAATTCACCCCTCCACTTT
CASSSQSSYNSPLHF
>TRBJ2-2|TRBV19|once|.
TGTGCCAGTAGTATAGTCAGGTCAGGCACCGGGGAGCTGTTTTTT
CASSIVRSGTGELFF
>TRBJ1-5|TRBV28|.|.
TGTGCCAGCACCCGCGGGGGGGGTCAGCCCCAGCATTTT
CASTRGGGQPQHF
>TRBJ1-3|TRBV5-1|.|.
TGCGCCAGCAGCTTCGAACAAGAAGGAAACACCATATATTTT
CASSFEQEGNTIYF
>TRBJ2-3|TRBV7-9|once|.
TGTGCCAGCAGCCCGGACATTCCTAGCACAGATACGCAGTATTTT
CASSPDIPSTDTQYF
>TRBJ2-7|TRBV11-2|.|TRBD2
TGTGCCAGCAGCCCGGGGCGGGAGTCATACGAGCAGTACTTC
CASSPGRESYEQYF
>TRBJ2-7|TRBV4-1|few|.
TGCGCCAGCAGCCAAGTCGGATCCTACTACGAGCAGTACTTC
CASSQVGSYYEQYF
>TRBJ2-7|TRBV11-2|.|TRBD1
TGTGCCAGCAGCCGGGGACAGAGCTCCTACGAGCAGTACTTC
CASSRGQSSYEQYF
>TRBJ2-3|TRBV6-5|.|TRBD1
TGTGCCAGCAGTGGGACAGGGGCCCCAGATACGCAGTATTTT
CASSGTGAPDTQYF
>TRBJ2-7|TRBV30|.|.
TGTGCCTGGAATCCCAGCAGGGAAGGTTCCGAGCAGTACTTC
CAWNPSREGSEQYF
>TRBJ1-3|TRBV2|.|.
TGTGCCAGCAGTGCGAACACAGGGAGCTCTGGAAACACCATATATTTT
CASSANTGSSGNTIYF
>TRBJ2-7|TRBV5-1|.|TRBD1
TGCGCCAGCAGCGCTGGGACAGGGGGCCCTTTTTACGAGCAGTACTTC
CASSAGTGGPFYEQYF
>TRBJ2-7|TRBV29-1|.|.
TGCAGCGTGTCTGCGGGAATCTACGAGCAGTACTTC
CSVSAGIYEQYF
>TRBJ1-2|TRBV6-1|.|.
TGTGCCAGCAGTGAAGGCTCGACCCTCCCTAACTATGGCTACACCTTC
CASSEGSTLPNYGYTF
>TRBJ2-2|TRBV11-2|.|.
TGTGCCAGCAGCTTAGTGAAAGGGATGAACACCGGGGAGCTGTTTTTT
CASSLVKGMNTGELFF
>TRBJ2-4|TRBV5-1|.|.
TGCGCCAGCAGCTTCGCAGGAGGTGCCAAAAACATTCAGTACTTC
CASSFAGGAKNIQYF
>TRBJ2-6|TRBV5-1|many|.
TGCGCCAGCAGCTTGGGGGACACGACCTCTGGGGCCAACGTCCTGACTTTC
CASSLGDTTSGANVLTF
>TRBJ2-4|TRBV7-9|.|TRBD1
TGTGCCAGCAGCCCGGGACAGGAGGCCAAAAACATTCAGTACTTC
CASSPGQEAKNIQYF
>TRBJ1-3|TRBV7-2|.|.
TGTGCCAGCAGCTTCTCCGGAAACACCATATATTTT
CASSFSGNTIYF
>TRBJ2-6|TRBV7-1|.|.
TGTGCCAGCAGCGGGTTAGGACGAGGACAAAGTCGGGCCAACGTCCTGACTTTC
CASSGLGRGQSRANVLTF
>TRBJ2-7|TRBV5-1|.|.
TGCGCCAGCAGCTTGGTCGACAGTGTTTCCTACGAGCAGTACTTC
CASSLVDSVSYEQYF
>TRBJ2-1|TRBV2|.|TRBD2
TGTGCCAGCAGTGAAGTCGGCGTGGGACTAGCGGGAGGTAATGAGCAGTTCTTC
CASSEVGVGLAGGNEQFF
>TRBJ2-7|TRBV19|.|TRBD2
TGTGCCAGTAGGACTAGCGGGAGCTCCTACGAGCAGTACTTC
CASRTSGSSYEQYF
>TRBJ2-7|TRBV10-3|.|.
TGTGCCATCAGTGCGGCGTCGGGTCCCTACGAGCAGTACTTC
CAISAASGPYEQYF
>TRBJ1-2|TRBV6-5|.|.
TGTGCCAGCAGTTACGGGGGTGCTAACTATGGCTACACCTTC
CASSYGGANYGYTF